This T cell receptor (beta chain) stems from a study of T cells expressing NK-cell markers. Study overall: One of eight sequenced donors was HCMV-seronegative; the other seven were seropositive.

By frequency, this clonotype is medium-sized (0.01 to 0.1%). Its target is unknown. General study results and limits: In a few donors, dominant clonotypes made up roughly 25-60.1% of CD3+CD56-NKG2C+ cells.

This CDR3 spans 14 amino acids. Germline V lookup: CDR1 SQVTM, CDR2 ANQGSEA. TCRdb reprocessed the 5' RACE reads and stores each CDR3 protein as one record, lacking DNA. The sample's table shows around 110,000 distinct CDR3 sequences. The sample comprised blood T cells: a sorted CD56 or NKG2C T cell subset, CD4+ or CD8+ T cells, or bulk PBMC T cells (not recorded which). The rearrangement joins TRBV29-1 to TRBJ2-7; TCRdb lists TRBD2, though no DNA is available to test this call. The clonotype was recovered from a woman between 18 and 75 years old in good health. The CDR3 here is CSVEPRGGEYEQYF.